A single T cell receptor (beta chain) is shown here with its context. Its specificity is unknown. The data originate from a study of molecular identifiers for immune sequencing clone quantification. Each CDR3 protein is one row after TCRdb ran MiXCR on the PCR reads. The table shows about half a million distinct CDR3 sequences, with roughly a fifth occurring only once. Germline assignment: CDR1 MNHEY and CDR2 SVGAGI. Trimming cost V 0 bases and J 2 bases, with 7 bases left between them. The CDR3 has 14 amino acids. Study observations and caveats: Researchers reportedly could pick up spiked Jurkat TCR RNA from one cell mixed into about a million naive cells.

Input material: naive CD8+ T cells from blood, with Jurkat cell RNA spiked in. Documented subset: FACS-sorted CD8+CD4-CCR7+CD45RA+ naive T cells. The sequence derives from a human donor in good health. Some libraries in this study had Jurkat cell RNA spiked in. The genes are TRBV6-5 and TRBJ1-2; D uncertain. As DNA, the CDR3 is TGTGCCAGCAGTTACTCAGCTCAAAACTATGGCTACACCTTC. Protein: CASSYSAQNYGYTF.